The 2 T cell receptor beta chains listed next were all sequenced from one sample in a study of blood T cell repertoires in COVID-19. This table comes from immunoSEQ multiplex PCR, and its TCRdb copy is limited to in-frame clones, with some not included. Of about 180,000 clones in the sample, approximately 88% were seen once. The sequenced sample was peripheral blood. These receptors were obtained from a woman aged 40 to 50 with COVID-19, enrolled during active disease.

This sequence joins TRBV11-2 and TRBJ2-1; 8 bases are a match to TRBD2. The CDR3 totals 15 residues. The germline CDR1 and CDR2 sequences are SGHAT and FQNNGV. With V trimmed by 1 base and J by 3 bases, 2 bases remained unmatched. CDR3 region: CASSLVGTSYNEQFF. The CDR3 bases are TGTGCCAGCAGCTTAGTAGGGACTAGCTACAATGAGCAGTTCTTC. Supplemented by reference TRBV11-2 and TRBJ2-1, the full variable domain reads EAGVAQSPRYKIIEKRQSVAFWCNPISGHATLYWYQQILGQGPKLLIQFQNNGVVDDSQLPKDRFSAERLKGVDSTLKIQPAKLEDSAVYLCASSLVGTSYNEQFFGPGTRLTVL.

The J gene is TRBJ1-2, the V gene TRBV19; no reliable D call. Trimming took 6 bases from V and 8 from J, leaving 16 bases between them. The CDR3 is 13 residues long. Germline CDR1 reads LNHDA; CDR2 reads SQIVND (reference sequence). CDR3 sequence: CASRLRAGEGYTF. As DNA, the CDR3 is TGTGCCAGTAGGTTACGGGCCGGGGAAGGCTACACCTTC. Supplemented by reference TRBV19 and TRBJ1-2, the full variable domain reads DGGITQSPKYLFRKEGQNVTLSCEQNLNHDAMYWYRQDPGQGLRLIYYSQIVNDFQKGDIAEGYSVSREKKESFPLTVTSAQKNPTAFYLCASRLRAGEGYTFGSGTRLTVV.